What follows are 11 T cell receptor beta chains derived from one specimen sequenced in a study of blood T cell repertoires in COVID-19. Only in-frame clones appear in the TCRdb table, and some are missing; sequencing was by immunoSEQ multiplex PCR. The repertoire has hundreds of thousands of clones, more than 80% of them found once; the top ten carry 1.2%. Sample: PBMCs or T cells enriched from blood (not recorded which). These receptors came from a man aged 30 to 45 who had recovered from COVID-19.

The chain has TRBV30 and TRBJ1-1, with TRBD1 matching over 9 bases. The CDR3 extends over 15 amino acids. The V segment lost 0 bases and the J segment 4 bases; nucleotides outside the gene matches: 6. CDR1 is GTSNPN, CDR2 SVGIG, per germline (reference sequence). In DNA, the CDR3 is TGTGCCTGGAGTGTAGGGACAGGGAGGGCCACTGAAGCTTTCTTT. As protein: CAWSVGTGRATEAFF. The whole variable domain, filled in from reference TRBV30 and TRBJ1-1, reads SQTIHQWPATLVQPVGSPLSLECTVEGTSNPNLYWYRQAAGRGLQLLFYSVGIGQISSEVPQNLSASRPQDRQFILSSKKLLLSDSGFYLCAWSVGTGRATEAFFGQGTRLTVV.

This sequence joins TRBV12-3 or TRBV12-4 and TRBJ2-2; no clear D. V was pared by 7 bases and J by 5 bases, with 11 bases between. The CDR3 runs 13 residues. The DNA for the CDR3 is TGTGCCAGCATAGCTCAATCGACCGGGGAGCTGTTTTTT. Its protein is CASIAQSTGELFF.

The chain links TRBV5-1 to TRBJ1-2; 10 bases line up with TRBD1. CDR3 size: 14 residues. The trim removed 4 bases at V and 8 bases at J, leaving 8 bases unmatched. Germline V gene data show CDR1 as SGHRS and CDR2 as YFSETQ. As DNA, the CDR3 is TGCGCCAGCAGCGGGGGACAGGGGCTTAACGGCTACACCTTC. Protein: CASSGGQGLNGYTF.

The rearrangement links TRBV7-6 to TRBJ2-3, with D hard to call. The CDR3 has 13 residues. Germline V gene data show CDR1 as SGHVS and CDR2 as FNYEAQ. V was pared by 2 bases and J by 2 bases, with 5 bases between. The CDR3 spells CASSLYFTDTQYF. CDR3 DNA: TGTGCCAGCAGCTTATACTTCACAGATACGCAGTATTTT.

The V gene is TRBV4-3, the J gene TRBJ2-1; perhaps TRBD2 as D (7 bases). In germline, CDR1 is LGHNA, CDR2 YSLEER. V was clipped by 0 bases and J by 7 bases, with 19 bases between them. The CDR3 consists of 17 residues. The CDR3 coding sequence is TGCGCCAGCAGCCAAGATCAAACGGATCGGGGGGCTAATGAGCAGTTCTTC. It translates to CASSQDQTDRGANEQFF.

The gene calls are TRBV19 and TRBJ2-3, with 9 positions matching TRBD2. Germline loops: CDR1 LNHDA, CDR2 SQIVND (reference sequence). The CDR3 is 13 amino acids. J lost 14 bases, V lost 0 bases, and 6 bases had no gene match. The CDR3 spells CASSIDLAGSPYF. CDR3 nucleotide sequence: TGTGCCAGTAGTATAGATCTAGCGGGATCCCCGTATTTT. The variable domain in full, completed from reference TRBV19 and TRBJ2-3, reads DGGITQSPKYLFRKEGQNVTLSCEQNLNHDAMYWYRQDPGQGLRLIYYSQIVNDFQKGDIAEGYSVSREKKESFPLTVTSAQKNPTAFYLCASSIDLAGSPYFGPGTRLTVL.

This sequence joins TRBV28 and TRBJ2-1; the match to TRBD2 covers 8 bases. The CDR3 extends over 14 amino acids. From germline, CDR1 is MDHEN and CDR2 SYDVKM. After removal of 10 bases from V and 6 bases from J, the junction contained 11 bases not matched to a gene. The CDR3 sequence: CAILAGPTSNEQFF. In DNA, the CDR3 is TGTGCCATCTTAGCGGGACCAACCTCCAATGAGCAGTTCTTC.

In this sample, this clone turned up once. The chain is built from TRBV11-2 and TRBJ2-7; 8 bases align to TRBD1. Germline CDR1 is SGHAT and CDR2 is FQNNGV. The CDR3 has 15 amino acids. With 1 base clipped from V and 9 bases from J, the junction kept 11 bases outside the gene matches. In DNA, the CDR3 is TGTGCCAGCAGCTTAGGAAAAGGGACAGGCGAAGGGCAGTACTTC. It translates to CASSLGKGTGEGQYF.

This chain joins TRBV30 and TRBJ2-7; the match to TRBD2 covers 7 bases. The junction had 1 base not matched to a gene; V was cut back by 2 bases and J by 6 bases. The CDR3 contains 11 residues. Germline V gene lookup returns CDR1 GTSNPN and CDR2 SVGIG (reference sequence). The CDR3 sequence is CAWSPGGEQYF. The CDR3 bases are TGTGCCTGGAGTCCGGGGGGCGAGCAGTACTTC.

V is TRBV12-3 or TRBV12-4 and J is TRBJ1-1; D not certain. V lost 6 bases, J lost 1 base, and 9 bases lay in between. This CDR3 spans 13 amino acids. The CDR3 spells CASRNGKNTEAFF. The CDR3 nucleotides are TGTGCCAGCAGAAACGGGAAGAACACTGAAGCTTTCTTT.

The gene calls are TRBV3-1 (or the pseudogene TRBV3-2) and TRBJ2-3, with D possibly matching TRBD2 (6 bases). The CDR3 runs to 15 residues. V dropped 1 base and J dropped 2 bases, with 10 bases sitting between them. CDR1 is LGHDT and CDR2 is YNNKEL in the germline V gene (reference sequence). This chain's CDR3 is CASSQGSGLTDTQYF. DNA for the CDR3: TGTGCCAGCAGCCAAGGGAGCGGGCTCACAGATACGCAGTATTTT.